This TCR beta chain was recovered during a study of CD8+ T cells in alopecia areata. Treatment indicated: oral pan-JAK inhibitor, 5-10 mg twice daily. TCR sequencing used cDNA made by reverse transcription of extracted RNA. Profiling relied on immunoSEQ multiplex PCR, and the TCRdb table lists in-frame clones only, not all of them. The sample records 150,000 to 200,000 clones, about three fifths being singletons. This CDR3 spans 15 amino acids. The germline CDR1 and CDR2 sequences are GTSNPN and SVGIG (reference sequence). Trimming shortened V by 0 bases and J by 6 bases, and 14 bases separated the two germline ends.

The sequenced sample was CD4+ T cells sorted from blood, obtained at week 4, from a patient treated with tofacitinib. The clonotype was recovered from a human donor with alopecia areata. The chain uses TRBV30 and TRBJ2-2, with D unclear. The CDR3 here is CAWSVLTGHSGELFF. The DNA for the CDR3 is TGTGCCTGGAGTGTCCTAACGGGCCACTCCGGGGAGCTGTTTTTT.